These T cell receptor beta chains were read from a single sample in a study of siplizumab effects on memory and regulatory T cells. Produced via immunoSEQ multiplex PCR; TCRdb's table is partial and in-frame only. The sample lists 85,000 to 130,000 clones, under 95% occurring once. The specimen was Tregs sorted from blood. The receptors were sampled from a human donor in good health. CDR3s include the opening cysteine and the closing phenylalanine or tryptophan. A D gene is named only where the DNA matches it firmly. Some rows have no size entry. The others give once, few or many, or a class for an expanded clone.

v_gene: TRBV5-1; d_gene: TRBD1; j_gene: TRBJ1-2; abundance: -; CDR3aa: CASSSGTGMEGYTF; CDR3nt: TGCGCCAGCAGCTCGGGGACAGGGATGGAAGGCTACACCTTC
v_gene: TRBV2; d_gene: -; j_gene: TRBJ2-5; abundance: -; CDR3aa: CASLREWLETQYF; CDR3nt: TGTGCCAGCCTCCGGGAGTGGCTGGAGACCCAGTACTTC
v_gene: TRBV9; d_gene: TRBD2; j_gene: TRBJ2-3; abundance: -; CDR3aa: CASSVAEGGPTDTQYF; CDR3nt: TGTGCCAGCAGCGTAGCAGAGGGAGGGCCTACAGATACGCAGTATTTT
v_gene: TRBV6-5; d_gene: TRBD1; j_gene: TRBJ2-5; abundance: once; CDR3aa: CASSYLGTEETQYF; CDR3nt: TGTGCCAGCAGTTACCTAGGGACAGAAGAGACCCAGTACTTC
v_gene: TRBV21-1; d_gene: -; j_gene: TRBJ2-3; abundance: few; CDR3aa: CASSAENGPRDTQYF; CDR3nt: TGTGCCAGCAGCGCCGAAAATGGTCCGAGGGATACGCAGTATTTT
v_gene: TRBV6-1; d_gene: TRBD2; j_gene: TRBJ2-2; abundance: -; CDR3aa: CASRTSGGMPGELFF; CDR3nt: TGTGCCAGCAGGACTAGCGGAGGCATGCCGGGGGAGCTGTTTTTT
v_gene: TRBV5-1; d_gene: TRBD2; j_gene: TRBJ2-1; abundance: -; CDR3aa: CASSLRLASYNEQFF; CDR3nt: TGCGCCAGCAGCTTGCGACTAGCGTCCTACAATGAGCAGTTCTTC
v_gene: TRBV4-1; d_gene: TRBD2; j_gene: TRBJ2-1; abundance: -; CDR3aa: CASSQRWTSSYNEQFF; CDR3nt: TGCGCCAGCAGCCAACGCTGGACTAGCTCCTACAATGAGCAGTTCTTC
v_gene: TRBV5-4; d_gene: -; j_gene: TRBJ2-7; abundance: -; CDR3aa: CASSIGHEQYF; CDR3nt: TGTGCCAGCAGCATCGGACACGAGCAGTACTTC
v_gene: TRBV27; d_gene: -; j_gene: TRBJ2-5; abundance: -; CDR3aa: CASSWRRGAETQYF; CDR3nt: TGTGCCAGCAGTTGGAGGAGGGGAGCCGAGACCCAGTACTTC
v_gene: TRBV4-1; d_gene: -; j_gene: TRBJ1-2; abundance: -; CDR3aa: CASSPRPNYGYTF; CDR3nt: TGCGCCAGCAGCCCTCGACCTAACTATGGCTACACCTTC
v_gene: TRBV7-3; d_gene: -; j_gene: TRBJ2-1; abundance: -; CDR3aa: CASSLTGTRASEQFF; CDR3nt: TGTGCCAGCAGCTTAACCGGGACCCGGGCCAGTGAGCAGTTCTTC
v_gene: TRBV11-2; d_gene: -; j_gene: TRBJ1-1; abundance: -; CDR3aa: CASSFGSGGTEAFF; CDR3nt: TGTGCCAGCAGCTTTGGATCCGGCGGCACTGAAGCTTTCTTT
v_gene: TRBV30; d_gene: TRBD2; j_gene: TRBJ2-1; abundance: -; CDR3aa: CAWSGTSLANEQFF; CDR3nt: TGTGCCTGGAGTGGGACTAGCCTAGCTAATGAGCAGTTCTTC
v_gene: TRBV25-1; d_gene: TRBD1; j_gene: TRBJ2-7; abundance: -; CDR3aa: CASRDRTDVDEQYF; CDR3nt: TGTGCCAGCAGGGACAGGACGGATGTTGACGAGCAGTACTTC
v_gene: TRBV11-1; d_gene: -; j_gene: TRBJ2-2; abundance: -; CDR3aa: CASSLRASGPTNTGELFF; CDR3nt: TGTGCCAGCAGCTTAAGGGCATCGGGACCGACGAACACCGGGGAGCTGTTTTTT
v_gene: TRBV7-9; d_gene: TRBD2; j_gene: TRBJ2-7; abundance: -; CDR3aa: CASSFTTSGTYEQYF; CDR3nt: TGTGCCAGCAGCTTTACGACTAGCGGTACCTACGAGCAGTACTTC
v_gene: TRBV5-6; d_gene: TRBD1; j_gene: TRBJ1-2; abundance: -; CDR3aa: CASSLRDRGSGYTF; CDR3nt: TGTGCCAGCAGCTTGCGGGACAGGGGTAGCGGCTACACCTTC
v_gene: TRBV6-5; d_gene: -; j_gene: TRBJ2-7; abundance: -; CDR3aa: CASSLGGTYSYEQYF; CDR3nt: TGTGCCAGCAGTTTAGGGGGGACTTACTCCTACGAGCAGTACTTC
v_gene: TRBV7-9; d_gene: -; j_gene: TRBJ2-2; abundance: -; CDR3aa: CASSFRGPLTNTGELFF; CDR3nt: TGTGCCAGCAGCTTTAGGGGCCCCTTAACGAACACCGGGGAGCTGTTTTTT
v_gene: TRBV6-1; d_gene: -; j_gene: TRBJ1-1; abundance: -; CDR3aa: CASTPTHPGYTEAFF; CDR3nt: TGTGCCAGCACCCCTACACACCCTGGCTACACTGAAGCTTTCTTT
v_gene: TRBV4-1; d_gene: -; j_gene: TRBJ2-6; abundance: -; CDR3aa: CASSQDRQGSSSGANVLTF; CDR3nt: TGCGCCAGCAGCCAAGATAGGCAGGGGTCCTCCTCTGGGGCCAACGTCCTGACTTTC
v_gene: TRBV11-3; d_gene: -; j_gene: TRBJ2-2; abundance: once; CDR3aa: CASRRENTGELFF; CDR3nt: TGTGCCAGCAGGCGGGAGAACACCGGGGAGCTGTTTTTT
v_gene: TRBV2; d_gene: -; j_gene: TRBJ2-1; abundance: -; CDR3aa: CASSTRVTGPTYNEQFF; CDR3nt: TGTGCCAGCAGTACAAGGGTCACGGGACCAACGTACAATGAGCAGTTCTTC
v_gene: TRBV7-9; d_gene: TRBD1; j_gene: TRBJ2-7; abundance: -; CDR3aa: CASSEGQRGQGMDEQYF; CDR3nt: TGTGCCAGCAGCGAGGGTCAAAGGGGACAGGGCATGGACGAGCAGTACTTC
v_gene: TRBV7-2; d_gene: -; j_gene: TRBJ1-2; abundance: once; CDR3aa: CASSPHGGARGYTF; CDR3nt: TGTGCCAGCAGCCCCCATGGGGGGGCGCGCGGCTACACCTTC
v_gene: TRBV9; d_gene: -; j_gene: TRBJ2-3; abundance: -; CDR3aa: CASSVEGTMVWPDTQYF; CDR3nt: TGTGCCAGCAGCGTAGAGGGTACGATGGTTTGGCCAGATACGCAGTATTTT
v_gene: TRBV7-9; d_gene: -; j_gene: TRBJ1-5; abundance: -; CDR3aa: CASSLGTASNQPQHF; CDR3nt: TGTGCCAGCAGCTTAGGGACGGCCAGCAATCAGCCCCAGCATTTT
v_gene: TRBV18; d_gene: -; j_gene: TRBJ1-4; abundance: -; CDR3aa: CASSPGAGEKLFF; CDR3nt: TGTGCCAGCTCACCAGGGGCGGGTGAAAAACTGTTTTTT
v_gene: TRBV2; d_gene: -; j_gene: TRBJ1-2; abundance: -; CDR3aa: CASSEEAGTIYGYTF; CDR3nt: TGTGCCAGCAGTGAAGAGGCAGGGACCATCTATGGCTACACCTTC
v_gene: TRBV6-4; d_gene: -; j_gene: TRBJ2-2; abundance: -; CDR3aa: CASSQGLYSGELFF; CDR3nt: TGTGCCAGCAGCCAAGGTCTATACTCCGGGGAGCTGTTTTTT
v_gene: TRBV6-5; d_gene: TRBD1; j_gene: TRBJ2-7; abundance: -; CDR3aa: CASSPQTGGYEQYF; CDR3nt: TGTGCCAGCAGTCCGCAAACAGGGGGCTACGAGCAGTACTTC
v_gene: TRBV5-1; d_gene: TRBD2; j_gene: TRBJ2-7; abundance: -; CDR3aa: CASSRSTSGSSEQYF; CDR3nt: TGCGCCAGCAGTCGAAGTACTAGCGGGAGTAGTGAGCAGTACTTC
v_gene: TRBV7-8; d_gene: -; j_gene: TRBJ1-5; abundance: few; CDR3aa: CASSLGSRSPQHF; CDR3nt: TGTGCCAGCAGCTTGGGCAGTCGGTCCCCCCAGCATTTT
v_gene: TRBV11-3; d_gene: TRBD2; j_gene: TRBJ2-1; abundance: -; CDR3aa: CASSLGRASGEQFF; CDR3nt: TGTGCCAGCAGCTTGGGGAGGGCCTCTGGTGAGCAGTTCTTC
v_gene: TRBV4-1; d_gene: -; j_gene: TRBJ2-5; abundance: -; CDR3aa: CASSQEQGLEWETQYF; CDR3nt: TGCGCCAGCAGCCAAGAGCAGGGGTTAGAATGGGAGACCCAGTACTTC
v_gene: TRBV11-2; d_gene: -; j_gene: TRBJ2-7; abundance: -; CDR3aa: CASSPGGPYEQYF; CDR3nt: TGTGCCAGCAGCCCCGGTGGCCCCTACGAGCAGTACTTC
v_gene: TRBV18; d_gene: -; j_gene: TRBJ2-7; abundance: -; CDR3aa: CASSPLLVGAYEQYF; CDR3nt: TGTGCCAGCTCACCACTTTTGGTAGGTGCCTACGAGCAGTACTTC
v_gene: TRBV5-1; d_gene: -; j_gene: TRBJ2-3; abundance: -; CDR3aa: CASSLSAPTDTQYF; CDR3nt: TGCGCCAGCAGCTTAAGCGCACCCACAGATACGCAGTATTTT
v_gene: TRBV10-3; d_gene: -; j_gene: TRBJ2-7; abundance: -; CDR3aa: CATSPVGSLNEQYF; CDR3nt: TGTGCCACCTCTCCGGTTGGGAGTCTTAACGAGCAGTACTTC
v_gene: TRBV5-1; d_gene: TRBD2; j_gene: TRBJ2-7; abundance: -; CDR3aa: CASSISGSVGTYEQYF; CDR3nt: TGCGCCAGCAGCATTAGCGGGAGTGTCGGAACCTACGAGCAGTACTTC
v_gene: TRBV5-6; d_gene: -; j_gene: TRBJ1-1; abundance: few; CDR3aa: CASSFIGGTEAFF; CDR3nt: TGTGCCAGCAGCTTTATTGGGGGCACTGAAGCTTTCTTT
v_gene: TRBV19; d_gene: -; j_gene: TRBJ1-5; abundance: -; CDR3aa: CASSMFVGLSNQPQHF; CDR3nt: TGTGCCAGTAGTATGTTTGTAGGGTTAAGCAATCAGCCCCAGCATTTT
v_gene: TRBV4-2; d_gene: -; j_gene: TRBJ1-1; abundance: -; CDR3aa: CASSLEVGVTEAFF; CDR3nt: TGTGCCAGCAGCCTAGAGGTGGGTGTCACTGAAGCTTTCTTT
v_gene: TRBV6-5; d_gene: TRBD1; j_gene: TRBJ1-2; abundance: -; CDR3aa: CASSRDRGYGYTF; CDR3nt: TGTGCCAGCAGCCGGGACAGGGGATATGGCTACACCTTC
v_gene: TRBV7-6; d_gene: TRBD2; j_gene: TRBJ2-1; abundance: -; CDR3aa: CASSLALGGRTPYNEQFF; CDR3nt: TGTGCCAGCAGCTTAGCTCTTGGCGGGAGGACCCCTTACAATGAGCAGTTCTTC
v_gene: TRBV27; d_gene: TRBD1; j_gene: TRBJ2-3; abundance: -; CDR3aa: CASSWDRVGTDTQYF; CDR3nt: TGTGCCAGCAGCTGGGACAGGGTTGGCACAGATACGCAGTATTTT
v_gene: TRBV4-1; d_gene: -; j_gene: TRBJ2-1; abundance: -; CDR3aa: CASSQDDSETYNEQFF; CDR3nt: TGCGCCAGCAGCCAAGACGACAGCGAAACCTACAATGAGCAGTTCTTC
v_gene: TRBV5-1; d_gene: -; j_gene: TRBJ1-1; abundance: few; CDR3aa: CASSSRQFMNTEAFF; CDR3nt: TGCGCCAGCAGCTCAAGACAGTTTATGAACACTGAAGCTTTCTTT
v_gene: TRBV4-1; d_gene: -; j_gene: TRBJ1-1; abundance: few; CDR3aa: CASSQMLNTEAFF; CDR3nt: TGCGCCAGCAGCCAGATGTTAAACACTGAAGCTTTCTTT
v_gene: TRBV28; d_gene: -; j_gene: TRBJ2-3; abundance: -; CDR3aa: CASDRGRGADTQYF; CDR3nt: TGTGCCAGCGACCGGGGCAGGGGCGCGGATACGCAGTATTTT
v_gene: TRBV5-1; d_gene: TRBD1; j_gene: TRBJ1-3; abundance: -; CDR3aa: CASSLQGAGNTIYF; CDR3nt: TGCGCCAGCAGCCTCCAGGGGGCTGGAAACACCATATATTTT
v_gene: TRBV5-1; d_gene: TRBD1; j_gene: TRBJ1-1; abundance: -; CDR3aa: CASSFSGQGAGVNTEAFF; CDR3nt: TGCGCCAGCAGCTTTTCGGGACAGGGGGCCGGAGTAAACACTGAAGCTTTCTTT
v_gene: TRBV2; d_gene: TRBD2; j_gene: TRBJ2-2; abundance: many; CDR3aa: CASRVTSGVTGELFF; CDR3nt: TGTGCCAGCAGGGTGACTAGCGGAGTCACCGGGGAGCTGTTTTTT
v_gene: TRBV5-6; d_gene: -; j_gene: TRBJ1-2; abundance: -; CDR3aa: CASSLGTSRYGYTF; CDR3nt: TGTGCCAGCAGCTTGGGTACCAGTCGCTATGGCTACACCTTC